This T cell receptor beta chain was sequenced for a study of cytomegalovirus exposure and HLA in healthy donors. Between the trimmed V and J ends, which lost 4 bases and 2 bases, there was a span of 17 bases. CDR1 is LNHDA and CDR2 is SQIVND in the germline V gene (reference sequence). This CDR3 is built from 16 residues. Remarks on this clone: What it recognizes is unknown.

Study results and limitations: Across donors, presence/absence analyses took sequencing depth to be roughly uniform.

Vbeta (60) and Jbeta (13) primers were used in the PCR. Profiling relied on immunoSEQ multiplex PCR, and the TCRdb table lists in-frame clones only, not all of them. The data hold 130,000 to 150,000 clones, with 80% observed a single time. The TCR was taken from a man aged 35 to 55 in good health and CMV-seronegative. J is TRBJ1-2 and V is TRBV19, with D unclear. Sequencing used PBMCs. CDR3 bases: TGTGCCAGTAGTACTTTATCAGGAAACCTAAACTATGGCTACACCTTC. Its translation: CASSTLSGNLNYGYTF.